A selection of T cell receptor beta chains follows, all from one sample in a study of Tregs in tolerant kidney transplant recipients. Here immunoSEQ multiplex PCR was the method, and the copy in TCRdb shows in-frame clones only, minus some. This table has about 240,000 clones, around 81% appearing once. Source material: CD4+ T cells from blood. The receptors come from a human donor in good health. Each CDR3 is given with its conserved first and last residue. A D gene is named only where the DNA matches it firmly. Expanded clones are given a class, and other clones once, few, many or no size at all.

CDR3,DNA,V,D,J,size
CASSGGGYTEAFF,TGTGCCAGCAGCGGGGGAGGGTACACTGAAGCTTTCTTT,TRBV5-8,-,TRBJ1-1,-
CASSLRGFNEKLFF,TGTGCCAGCAGCCTTCGGGGTTTTAATGAAAAACTGTTTTTT,TRBV11-2,-,TRBJ1-4,-
CASSPQDQPQHF,TGTGCCAGCAGCCCCCAGGATCAGCCCCAGCATTTT,TRBV7-2,-,TRBJ1-5,-
CSSQARDTQYF,TGCAGCTCCCAAGCAAGGGATACGCAGTATTTT,TRBV20-1,-,TRBJ2-3,-
CASTISSLNTEAFF,TGTGCCAGCACCATTTCCAGCTTGAACACTGAAGCTTTCTTT,TRBV7-8,-,TRBJ1-1,-
CASSVSRQDSNQPQHF,TGTGCCAGCAGTGTTTCTAGACAGGATAGCAATCAGCCCCAGCATTTT,TRBV6-8,-,TRBJ1-5,-
CASSSGTGQETQYF,TGCGCCAGCAGCTCCGGGACAGGCCAAGAGACCCAGTACTTC,TRBV5-1,TRBD1,TRBJ2-5,-
CASNLAGGTYNEQFF,TGTGCCAGTAACCTAGCGGGGGGAACCTACAATGAGCAGTTCTTC,TRBV19,TRBD2,TRBJ2-1,once
CASGLVGQVDLGNQPQHF,TGTGCTAGTGGTTTGGTAGGGCAGGTCGATCTAGGGAATCAGCCCCAGCATTTT,TRBV12-5,-,TRBJ1-5,-
CASNPGGVNYGYTF,TGTGCCAGCAACCCAGGGGGGGTTAACTATGGCTACACCTTC,TRBV6-5,TRBD1,TRBJ1-2,-
CASSRDGPYEQYF,TGTGCCAGCAGTCGGGACGGACCCTACGAGCAGTACTTC,TRBV2,-,TRBJ2-7,-
CASSLPRQGRYEQYF,TGTGCCAGCAGTTTGCCTCGGCAGGGAAGGTACGAGCAGTACTTC,TRBV28,-,TRBJ2-7,-
CASSLGPAEHKNIQYF,TGTGCCAGCAGCTTAGGGCCAGCGGAACACAAAAACATTCAGTACTTC,TRBV7-6,-,TRBJ2-4,-
CASSTRGVGEAFF,TGTGCCAGTAGTACAAGGGGAGTGGGTGAAGCTTTCTTT,TRBV19,-,TRBJ1-1,few
CASSSDRTKPQHF,TGTGCCAGCAGCTCGGACAGAACCAAGCCCCAGCATTTT,TRBV7-6,-,TRBJ1-5,few
CASSLWDAGVDEKLFF,TGTGCCAGCAGCCTTTGGGATGCAGGGGTGGATGAAAAACTGTTTTTT,TRBV5-5,-,TRBJ1-4,-
CASSIIGVVATYEQYF,TGTGCCAGCAGTATTATTGGCGTCGTCGCGACTTACGAGCAGTACTTC,TRBV2,-,TRBJ2-7,-
CASSFLKITDTQYF,TGTGCCAGCAGCTTCCTGAAAATCACAGATACGCAGTATTTT,TRBV5-4,-,TRBJ2-3,-
CASLETGYNEQFF,TGTGCCAGCCTCGAGACTGGCTACAATGAGCAGTTCTTC,TRBV18,-,TRBJ2-1,many
CASILGTGDPSGNTIYF,TGTGCCAGCATTTTAGGGACAGGAGACCCCTCTGGAAACACCATATATTTT,TRBV2,TRBD1,TRBJ1-3,-
CASSRGASAYSYNEQFF,TGTGCCAGCAGCCGTGGGGCTAGCGCCTACTCCTACAATGAGCAGTTCTTC,TRBV7-9,-,TRBJ2-1,-
CASSARQGLAGDNEQYF,TGTGCCAGCAGCGCCCGACAGGGACTAGCGGGAGATAATGAGCAGTACTTC,TRBV9,TRBD2,TRBJ2-7,-
CASSRLGDTQYF,TGCGCCAGCAGCCGACTAGGAGATACGCAGTATTTT,TRBV5-1,-,TRBJ2-3,-
CASSSRTSSYNSPLHF,TGTGCCAGCAGCTCCCGGACTAGCTCCTATAATTCACCCCTCCACTTT,TRBV7-9,-,TRBJ1-6,-
CASRRTGSREKLFF,TGTGCCAGCAGACGGACAGGGTCGCGGGAAAAACTGTTTTTT,TRBV6-6,TRBD1,TRBJ1-4,-
CASRDHRGQGAGYTF,TGCGCCAGCAGGGACCACCGGGGACAGGGGGCTGGCTACACCTTC,TRBV4-1,TRBD1,TRBJ1-2,-
CASSQDRGWTGELFF,TGTGCCAGCAGTCAGGACAGGGGATGGACCGGGGAGCTGTTTTTT,TRBV6-6,TRBD1,TRBJ2-2,-
CASTVDSNTGELFF,TGTGCCAGCACCGTGGACTCGAACACCGGGGAGCTGTTTTTT,TRBV2,-,TRBJ2-2,few
CASSELGDYEQYF,TGTGCCAGCAGTGAATTGGGGGATTACGAGCAGTACTTC,TRBV25-1,-,TRBJ2-7,-
CASSPGGSNTEAFF,TGTGCCAGCAGCCCGGGGGGGTCGAACACTGAAGCTTTCTTT,TRBV7-2,-,TRBJ1-1,once
CASSAMEGNYGYTF,TGTGCCAGCTCAGCCATGGAGGGTAACTATGGCTACACCTTC,TRBV18,-,TRBJ1-2,-
CASSQGTIPDEQFF,TGCGCCAGCAGCCAGGGGACAATTCCAGATGAGCAGTTCTTC,TRBV4-1,-,TRBJ2-1,-
CASSEAGHRNTGELFF,TGTGCCAGCAGTGAAGCTGGACATCGCAACACCGGGGAGCTGTTTTTT,TRBV2,-,TRBJ2-2,-
CASILLAGVGTDTQYF,TGTGCCAGCATCCTATTAGCGGGGGTGGGGACAGATACGCAGTATTTT,TRBV5-6,TRBD2,TRBJ2-3,-
CASSSRTGPGSGANVLTF,TGTGCCAGCAGCTCAAGGACAGGCCCAGGCTCTGGGGCCAACGTCCTGACTTTC,TRBV7-3,TRBD1,TRBJ2-6,-
CASSLGTVTTEAFF,TGCGCCAGCAGCTTAGGGACAGTAACCACTGAAGCTTTCTTT,TRBV5-1,TRBD1,TRBJ1-1,-
CASSPDTNAYEQYF,TGCGCCAGCAGCCCTGACACCAATGCCTACGAGCAGTACTTC,TRBV5-1,-,TRBJ2-7,-
CASSPPFQGAGANVLTF,TGTGCCAGCTCACCACCGTTCCAAGGGGCTGGGGCCAACGTCCTGACTTTC,TRBV18,-,TRBJ2-6,-
CASRTSGVYNEQFF,TGCGCCAGCCGGACTAGCGGAGTATACAATGAGCAGTTCTTC,TRBV5-1,TRBD2,TRBJ2-1,-
CATGLAGQPQHF,TGTGCCACCGGGCTGGCGGGTCAGCCCCAGCATTTT,TRBV10-3,-,TRBJ1-5,once
CASSEVGAGGPQHF,TGTGCCAGCAGTGAAGTAGGGGCCGGGGGACCCCAGCATTTT,TRBV6-1,-,TRBJ1-5,-
CASSRGLRGDEQFF,TGTGCCAGCTCACGGGGACTCCGTGGCGATGAGCAGTTCTTC,TRBV18,-,TRBJ2-1,-
CASSESWGAGEVYEQYF,TGTGCCAGCAGTGAATCATGGGGGGCGGGAGAAGTATACGAGCAGTACTTC,TRBV6-1,-,TRBJ2-7,-
CAISESMRQGYGYTF,TGTGCCATCAGTGAGTCGATGAGACAGGGATATGGCTACACCTTC,TRBV10-3,TRBD1,TRBJ1-2,-
CASRLTSGNYNEQFF,TGTGCCAGCAGACTTACTAGCGGGAATTACAATGAGCAGTTCTTC,TRBV7-9,TRBD2,TRBJ2-1,-
CASSERGLTYEQYF,TGTGCCAGCAGCGAGCGAGGACTCACCTACGAGCAGTACTTC,TRBV7-2,-,TRBJ2-7,-
CASSLEVGGRRDTQYF,TGTGCCAGCAGCTTAGAAGTGGGCGGGAGGAGAGATACGCAGTATTTT,TRBV11-2,TRBD2,TRBJ2-3,-
CASSPPGQGNTGELFF,TGTGCCAGCTCACCACCGGGACAGGGGAACACCGGGGAGCTGTTTTTT,TRBV18,TRBD1,TRBJ2-2,-
CASRTGQTYGYTF,TGTGCCAGTCGGACTGGACAGACCTATGGCTACACCTTC,TRBV19,-,TRBJ1-2,-